The 7 T cell receptor beta chains below all came from one sample that was sequenced in a study of control samples from healthy donors and cancer patients. Using immunoSEQ multiplex PCR, the repertoire was profiled, and TCRdb retains in-frame clones only, with some absent. Of around 180,000 clones listed, around nine tenths are singletons. The specimen was blood. These TCRs come from a woman in her thirties in good health.

This clone occurred a few times. V and J are TRBV13 and TRBJ2-3; D ambiguous. The CDR3 extends over 15 amino acids. Germline V CDR1 and CDR2: PRHDT, FYEKMQ (reference sequence). The V end was cut by 1 base, the J end by 2 bases, with 10 bases between. This chain's CDR3 is CASSLDHGNTDTQYF. DNA of the CDR3: TGTGCCAGCAGCTTAGACCACGGAAACACAGATACGCAGTATTTT.

The V gene is TRBV27, the J gene TRBJ1-2; D perhaps matches TRBD1 (5 bases). The V end was cut by 8 bases, the J end by 6 bases, with 13 bases between. Germline CDR1 MNHEY, CDR2 SMNVEV (reference sequence). CDR3 length: 12 residues. CDR3 region: CASATGRNGYTF. CDR3 bases: TGTGCCAGCGCAACGGGACGGAATGGCTACACCTTC.

This clone was seen only once. The gene calls are TRBV2 and TRBJ2-1, with D possibly TRBD2 on 6 matching bases. This CDR3 contains 15 residues. V shed 9 bases and J shed 4 bases, with 19 bases lying between them. CDR1 and CDR2 from the germline V gene are SNHLY and FYNNEI. The DNA of the CDR3 is TGTGCCAGGAAAAAGGGACTTTCTTTTTACAATGAGCAGTTCTTC. It is translated as CARKKGLSFYNEQFF.

The chain links TRBV5-5 to TRBJ2-5, with unresolved D. Germline V CDR1 and CDR2: SGHKS, YYEKEE (reference sequence). Trimming took off 2 bases at V and 0 bases at J, with 14 bases between the two ends. The CDR3 runs 16 residues. This chain's CDR3 is CASSFLGTAYQETQYF. The DNA for the CDR3 is TGTGCCAGCAGCTTTCTTGGAACAGCGTACCAAGAGACCCAGTACTTC. Using reference TRBV5-5 and TRBJ2-5 for the parts outside the CDR3, the full variable domain is DAGVTQSPTHLIKTRGQQVTLRCSPISGHKSVSWYQQVLGQGPQFIFQYYEKEERGRGNFPDRFSARQFPNYSSELNVNALLLGDSALYLCASSFLGTAYQETQYFGPGTRLLVL.

This chain connects TRBV19 to TRBJ1-2, with D possibly being TRBD1 (6 bases). Trimming removed 7 bases at V and 4 bases at J, with 19 bases between. Germline-derived CDR1 and CDR2 are LNHDA and SQIVND (reference sequence). This CDR3 spans 15 amino acids. CDR3 residues: CASTVGQQPFYGYTF. DNA for the CDR3: TGTGCCAGTACCGTAGGACAGCAACCTTTCTATGGCTACACCTTC.

The rearrangement joins TRBV2 to TRBJ1-4; D perhaps matches TRBD1 (6 bases). Between the trimmed V and J ends, which lost 7 bases and 8 bases, there was a span of 17 bases. The CDR3 is 14 residues long. From germline, CDR1 is SNHLY and CDR2 FYNNEI. CDR3 residues: CASKWNRDGEKLFF. The CDR3 DNA follows: TGTGCCAGCAAATGGAACAGGGACGGAGAAAAACTGTTTTTT. Filled out from reference TRBV2 and TRBJ1-4, the complete variable domain reads EPEVTQTPSHQVTQMGQEVILRCVPISNHLYFYWYRQILGQKVEFLVSFYNNEISEKSEIFDDQFSVERPDGSNFTLKIRSTKLEDSAMYFCASKWNRDGEKLFFGSGTQLSVL.

V gene TRBV4-1 combines with J gene TRBJ1-5; TRBD1 matches 9 bases. With 1 base clipped from V and 1 base from J, the junction kept 5 bases outside the gene matches. Per the germline V gene, CDR1 is MGHRA and CDR2 is YSYEKL. This CDR3 is 17 amino acids long. Written as DNA, the CDR3 is TGCGCCAGCAGCCAAGGTCCACAGGGGGCCAGCAATCAGCCCCAGCATTTT. Protein sequence: CASSQGPQGASNQPQHF.